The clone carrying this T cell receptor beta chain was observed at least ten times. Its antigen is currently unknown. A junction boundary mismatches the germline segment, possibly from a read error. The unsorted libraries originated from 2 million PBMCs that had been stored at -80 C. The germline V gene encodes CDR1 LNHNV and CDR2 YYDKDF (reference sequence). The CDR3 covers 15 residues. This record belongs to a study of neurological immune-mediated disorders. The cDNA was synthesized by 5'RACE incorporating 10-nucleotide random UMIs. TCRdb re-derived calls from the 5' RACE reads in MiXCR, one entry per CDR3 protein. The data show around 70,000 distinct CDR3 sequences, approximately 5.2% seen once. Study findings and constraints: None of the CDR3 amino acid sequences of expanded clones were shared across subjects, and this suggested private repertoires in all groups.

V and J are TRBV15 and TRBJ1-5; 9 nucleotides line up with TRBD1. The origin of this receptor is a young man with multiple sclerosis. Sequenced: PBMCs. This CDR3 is CATSRDTGGRQPQNF. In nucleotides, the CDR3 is TGTGCCACCAGCAGAGATACAGGGGGCCGTCAGCCCCAGAATTTT.